Detailed here is one TCR beta chain. There is no known antigen for this receptor. It has no much larger one-base neighbor in the sample; base qualities were not kept. The data derive from a study of blood T cells in healthy people across ages (dated by TCRdb to the mid-2010s). In the study overall: In model experiments, template switching captured roughly one uniquely barcoded TCR beta cDNA molecule for every two T cells. The study measured age-related changes in TCR beta repertoire diversity using deep sequencing normalized with unique cDNA molecular identifiers. The donors were divided into four age groups: young (average roughly 17 years), middle-aged (roughly 40), aged (roughly 60) and long-lived (about 90). Donors of different ages were randomly distributed across sequencing lanes to avoid experimental bias. For two donors (one aged 18 to 30 and one aged 80 or older), the study analyzed two additional independent replicas of 1 million unique cDNA reads from the same blood draw.

The CDR3 has 19 amino acids, counting the end cysteine and phenylalanine. Kept here is only the CDR3 DNA, which spans 57 bases and is read in frame from base 1. V ends up 3 bases short and J 5 bases short, with an unmatched junction base count of 9. To prepare the library, 5' RACE was applied. Sequencing instrument: Illumina HiSeq 2500. A second roughly 6 to 11 cycle PCR used a sample-barcoded 5' primer and a J-beta primer mix. Each TCR beta cDNA molecule received a unique molecular identifier from a template-switch 5' adaptor carrying 12 random nucleotides. Each sample yielded at least 3 million CDR3-containing paired-end reads. The Mint cDNA synthesis kit, primed by a TRBC-specific oligonucleotide, was used to synthesize first-strand cDNA from all RNA. Following uracil-DNA glycosylase treatment, a first 18-cycle PCR with universal primers M1SS and BC2_uni_R was performed on all cDNA. The original methods were these. For normalization, 1 million high-quality reads, each with a distinct molecular identifier, were randomly selected from each sample. Reads with shared molecular identifiers were discarded instead of being binned into consensus sequences. MiTCR, set to a Q25 quality threshold and the strictest error-elimination algorithm, was used for CDR3 identification, clonotype clustering and error correction. Lower-bound total TCR beta diversity was estimated with a nonparametric unseen species model using Euler transformation. TCRdb trimmed the raw reads at Q25, called clones with MiXCR and kept productive beta chains. A single entry per CDR3 protein holds the most common genes and DNA from its merged rows. TCRdb, not the authors, supplied the V and J calls. The sample profile shows approximately 730,000 distinct CDR3 sequences; 35% to 45% of them were found once. The leading ten clones occupy less than 25% of the sample.

Here is what the overall study found, with its caveats: A strong correlation was found between observed TCR beta diversity and the percentage of naive T cells measured by flow cytometry. Estimates of total diversity based on one million sequenced T cells were considered lower bounds and underestimates. Compared with the aged group, the long-lived group had more naive CD4+ T cells, fewer expanded clones and increased TCR diversity, a pattern suggesting age selection. Bulk unsorted PBMC profiling prevented conclusive comparison of naive and antigen-experienced compartments. Donor CMV infection status was unknown, potentially confounding age-related changes in expanded clonotypes. Observed TCR beta diversity per million T cells fell roughly linearly with age, and a significant reduction was already apparent by age around 36.

Donors were approximately 42 systemically healthy Caucasian individuals from Russia aged roughly 6 to 90 years. Each donor gave 9 to 10 milliliters of peripheral blood, collected into EDTA-treated Vacutainer tubes. Ficoll-Paque density-gradient centrifugation was used to isolate PBMCs, with at least 6.5 million per sample. Trizol reagent was used to extract total RNA from the PBMCs, yielding at least 6 micrograms per sample. Naive CD45RAhigh/CD27high T cell percentages were measured by flow cytometry on a PBMC aliquot from every donor. The TCR sequence derives from a woman aged 55-69 years in good health. Sequencing used blood. This receptor chain uses TRBV12-3 or TRBV12-4 and TRBJ2-2, and TRBD2 matches 16 of the central bases. The DNA is as follows: TGTGCCAGCAGTTTCCACCCGGGACTAGCGGGAGGGAAAACCGGGGAGCTGTTTTTT. Its product reads: CASSFHPGLAGGKTGELFF.